The next 32 T cell receptor beta chains were all read from a single sample in a study of beta chain features in type 1 diabetes. Study-wide points: Shortening of TCRB CDR3s, moderate but significant, appeared in all four CD4+ subsets of Type 1 diabetes patients.

These receptors have no identified antigens. Sequencing targeted expressed TCRB transcripts, as all isolated RNA had been reverse transcribed. Assay: immunoSEQ multiplex PCR; the TCRdb copy retains only in-frame clones and omits some. The table shows 310,000 or so clones, with roughly a tenth occurring only once. The sample taken for sequencing was central memory CD4+ T cells from blood. The origin of the receptors is a man aged 30-40 years with type 1 diabetes.

The gene calls are TRBV27 and TRBJ2-7; maybe TRBD1 (5 bases). The CDR3 spans 13 residues. Per the germline V gene, CDR1 is MNHEY and CDR2 is SMNVEV (reference sequence). Deletions cut 8 bases from V and 7 bases from J, with 18 bases between. The CDR3 is CASALSQGWEQYF. CDR3 DNA: TGTGCCAGCGCCCTATCGCAGGGCTGGGAGCAGTACTTC.

V usage is TRBV5-1 and J usage is TRBJ2-3; D is uncertain. There are 12 residues in the CDR3. V gave up 3 bases and J gave up 6 bases, with 8 bases separating them. Germline V gives CDR1 SGHRS, CDR2 YFSETQ. The chain's CDR3 is CASSSASDTQYF. CDR3 nucleotide sequence: TGCGCCAGCAGCTCGGCGTCGGATACGCAGTATTTT.

This sequence joins TRBV7-2 and TRBJ1-6; D not resolved. CDR1 is SGHTA, CDR2 FQGNSA, per germline. The CDR3 loop spans 12 amino acids. The germline V and J ends were trimmed by 1 base and 9 bases, with 4 bases remaining between them. CDR3 DNA: TGTGCCAGCAGCTTAGTAGGTTCACCCCTCCACTTT. Translated: CASSLVGSPLHF.

The chain links TRBV7-2 to TRBJ2-3, with 7 bases fitting TRBD1. The germline V gene encodes CDR1 SGHTA and CDR2 FQGNSA. This CDR3 comprises 14 residues. Unmatched junction bases numbered 3, after V lost 6 bases and J lost 0 bases. The CDR3 sequence is CASRRGRSTDTQYF. The CDR3 DNA sequence: TGTGCCAGCAGGAGGGGGCGGAGCACAGATACGCAGTATTTT.

The chain carries TRBV6-5 and TRBJ2-7, with 10 bases identical to TRBD1. The V segment lost 6 bases and the J segment 6 bases; nucleotides outside the gene matches: 5. Germline V gene data show CDR1 as MNHEY and CDR2 as SVGAGI. CDR3 length: 13 amino acids. The CDR3 bases are TGTGCCAGCAGGGGACAGGGGTCATCCGAGCAGTACTTC. This gives the protein CASRGQGSSEQYF.

The chain is built from TRBV9 and TRBJ2-5; D is perhaps TRBD2 (6 bases). Germline assignment: CDR1 SGDLS and CDR2 YYNGEE. V lost 0 bases, J lost 0 bases, and 12 bases lay in between. This CDR3 region has 16 residues. Here the CDR3 reads CASSVGGGANQETQYF. The CDR3 nucleotides read TGTGCCAGCAGCGTAGGAGGCGGGGCAAACCAAGAGACCCAGTACTTC.

The chain joins TRBV21-1 to TRBJ1-5. TRBV21-1 counts as a pseudogene. CDR3 length: 16 amino acids. CDR3 DNA: TGTGCCAGCACCTCTGGGGGCAGGGCGGGGAATCAGCCCCAGCATTTT. Encoded protein: CASTSGGRAGNQPQHF.

The chain is built from TRBV2 and TRBJ2-7; perhaps TRBD1 as D (5 bases). With 6 bases removed from V and 3 bases from J, the gap between germline ends came to 18 bases. CDR1 is SNHLY and CDR2 is FYNNEI in the germline V gene. The CDR3 consists of 15 residues. The CDR3 region is CASRETASPYYEQYF. The DNA of the CDR3 is TGTGCCAGCAGAGAGACAGCTTCTCCCTACTACGAGCAGTACTTC.

This clone has more than one count but fewer than ten. The V gene is TRBV18, the J gene TRBJ2-7; 7 bases map to TRBD1. Trimming at V came to 3 bases and at J to 7 bases, leaving 9 bases not matched to a gene. Germline V gene lookup returns CDR1 KGHSH and CDR2 LQKENI. This CDR3 contains 14 residues. DNA of the CDR3: TGTGCCAGCTCACCCAACAGGGGAAGTAGTGAGCAGTACTTC. Translating gives CASSPNRGSSEQYF. The full variable domain, with the rest looked up from reference TRBV18 and TRBJ2-7, is NAGVMQNPRHLVRRRGQEARLRCSPMKGHSHVYWYRQLPEEGLKFMVYLQKENIIDESGMPKERFSAEFPKEGPSILRIQQVVRGDSAAYFCASSPNRGSSEQYFGPGTRLTVT.

The rearrangement links TRBV7-2 to TRBJ2-3; D not certain. This CDR3 spans 14 amino acids. V dropped 8 bases and J dropped 4 bases, with 16 bases sitting between them. The germline V gene has CDR1 SGHTA and CDR2 FQGNSA. The CDR3 DNA is TGTGCCAGCTTCACATCCTTCGAGGCAGATACGCAGTATTTT. Translated, it gives CASFTSFEADTQYF.

The chain recombines TRBV11-2 with TRBJ2-5; 11 bases are shared with TRBD1. V gave up 5 bases and J gave up 2 bases; unmatched junction bases: 7. CDR1 and CDR2 from the germline V gene are SGHAT and FQNNGV. This CDR3 comprises 16 residues. The CDR3: CASSVGQGASQETQYF. The CDR3 bases are TGTGCCAGCAGCGTCGGACAGGGGGCAAGTCAAGAGACCCAGTACTTC. Together with reference TRBV11-2 and TRBJ2-5, the CDR3 gives the full variable domain: EAGVAQSPRYKIIEKRQSVAFWCNPISGHATLYWYQQILGQGPKLLIQFQNNGVVDDSQLPKDRFSAERLKGVDSTLKIQPAKLEDSAVYLCASSVGQGASQETQYFGPGTRLLVL.

The rearrangement uses TRBV27 and TRBJ2-7; 8 bases map to TRBD2. In germline, CDR1 is MNHEY, CDR2 SMNVEV (reference sequence). The CDR3 extends over 15 amino acids. The junction had 9 bases not matched to a gene; V was cut back by 4 bases and J by 4 bases. The CDR3 loop reads CASSSLEAGVYEQYF. CDR3 DNA sequence: TGTGCCAGCAGTTCCCTCGAAGCGGGGGTATACGAGCAGTACTTC.

This chain joins TRBV7-9 and TRBJ2-1, with D unclear. With 3 bases removed from V and 10 bases from J, the gap between germline ends came to 10 bases. Germline V gene sequence: CDR1 SEHNR, CDR2 FQNEAQ (reference sequence). This CDR3 comprises 12 residues. CDR3 sequence reads: CASSLTSEEQFF. The CDR3 DNA reads as TGTGCCAGCAGCTTGACGTCGGAGGAGCAGTTCTTC.

This clone has more than one count but fewer than ten. The V gene is TRBV28, the J gene TRBJ2-7; 7 bases are a match to TRBD2. The germline CDR1 and CDR2 sequences are MDHEN and SYDVKM. Losses at the gene ends were 6 bases for V and 2 bases for J; bases not matched to a gene: 10. This CDR3 spans 15 amino acids. DNA for the CDR3: TGTGCCAGCAGCACCCAGACTAGCCAAGCCTACGAGCAGTACTTC. Protein product: CASSTQTSQAYEQYF.

This chain uses TRBV5-1 with TRBJ2-5; possibly TRBD2 for D (6 bases). V was cut by 2 bases and J by 5 bases, with 16 bases left in between. This CDR3 has 15 amino acids. Germline assignment: CDR1 SGHRS and CDR2 YFSETQ. This chain's CDR3 is CASSLNGGNRETQYF. Written as DNA, the CDR3 is TGCGCCAGCAGCTTAAATGGAGGGAATAGGGAGACCCAGTACTTC.

The J gene is TRBJ2-4, the V gene TRBV5-1; 7 nucleotides agree with TRBD1. Germline V lookup: CDR1 SGHRS, CDR2 YFSETQ. The CDR3 length is 14 residues. After removal of 4 bases from V and 8 bases from J, the junction contained 9 bases not matched to a gene. CDR3 protein: CASSPGQIGYIQYF. The CDR3 coding sequence is TGCGCCAGCAGCCCGGGACAGATTGGTTACATTCAGTACTTC. Complete variable domain (other parts from reference TRBV5-1 and TRBJ2-4): KAGVTQTPRYLIKTRGQQVTLSCSPISGHRSVSWYQQTPGQGLQFLFEYFSETQRNKGNFPGRFSGRQFSNSRSEMNVSTLELGDSALYLCASSPGQIGYIQYFGAGTRLSVL.

In this sample, this clone turned up a few times. The rearrangement joins TRBV7-9 to TRBJ1-2, with 7 positions matching TRBD1. The CDR3 contains 16 residues. The junction had 8 bases not matched to a gene; V was cut back by 1 base and J by 3 bases. CDR1 SEHNR and CDR2 FQNEAQ come from the germline V gene (reference sequence). The CDR3 here is CASSLEVTGTYYGYTF. CDR3 in DNA: TGTGCCAGCAGCTTAGAAGTGACAGGGACGTACTATGGCTACACCTTC.

This clone was counted only a few times. The gene calls are TRBV29-1 and TRBJ2-5; possible D gene TRBD2, 7 bases. V lost 5 bases and J 4 bases, leaving 11 bases between the germline ends. The germline gives CDR1 SQVTM, CDR2 ANQGSEA. The CDR3 totals 12 residues. Here the CDR3 reads CSVIRGGETQYF. The DNA for the CDR3 is TGCAGCGTTATAAGGGGGGGAGAGACCCAGTACTTC. Supplemented by reference TRBV29-1 and TRBJ2-5, the full variable domain reads SAVISQKPSRDICQRGTSLTIQCQVDSQVTMMFWYRQQPGQSLTLIATANQGSEATYESGFVIDKFPISRPNLTFSTLTVSNMSPEDSSIYLCSVIRGGETQYFGPGTRLLVL.

The CDR3, as DNA: TGTGCCAGCAGTTTCCAGGGGGGAGAGAGAGAGACCCAGTACTTC. As protein: CASSFQGGERETQYF. V usage is TRBV28 and J usage is TRBJ2-5, with D possibly TRBD1 on 7 matching bases. Germline values: CDR1 MDHEN, CDR2 SYDVKM. This CDR3 is built from 15 residues. V lost 3 bases, J lost 4 bases, and 15 bases lay in between.

This clone has a handful of counts. This sample also contains other DNA sequences that code for the same CDR3. This sequence joins TRBV29-1 and TRBJ2-3; D gene ambiguous. This CDR3 comprises 9 residues. The V and J ends lost 0 bases and 8 bases respectively, with 0 bases between them. The V gene's germline CDR1 is SQVTM and CDR2 ANQGSEA. The CDR3 bases are TGCAGCGTTGAAGATACGCAGTATTTT. The encoded protein is CSVEDTQYF.

V gene TRBV5-6 combines with J gene TRBJ1-6, with a possible D match to TRBD1 (5 bases). This CDR3 is built from 14 residues. CDR1 and CDR2 (germline): SGHDT, YYEEEE. The V end was cut by 0 bases, the J end by 9 bases, with 10 bases between. The CDR3, as DNA: TGTGCCAGCAGCTTGGGAGGGGCGACTTCACCCCTCCACTTT. Amino acids: CASSLGGATSPLHF.

This clone was counted many times. The rearrangement links TRBV2 to TRBJ2-2; D might be TRBD1 (6 bases). Per germline, CDR1 SNHLY and CDR2 FYNNEI. The CDR3 is 15 residues long. Deletions cut 6 bases from V and 0 bases from J, with 11 bases between. CDR3 sequence (DNA): TGTGCCAGCAGGGAGACAGGATCGAACACCGGGGAGCTGTTTTTT. Protein: CASRETGSNTGELFF.

This clone was observed a few times. The chain links TRBV7-2 to TRBJ2-5; D is unclear. Germline V gives CDR1 SGHTA, CDR2 FQGNSA. The CDR3 is 13 residues long. V lost 3 bases and J 4 bases, leaving 9 bases between the germline ends. CDR3 in DNA: TGTGCCAGCAGCTTGGGTGTGAGAGAGACCCAGTACTTC. It translates to CASSLGVRETQYF.

In this sample, this clone turned up a few times. The genes are TRBV30 and TRBJ2-5; D assignment may be TRBD1 or TRBD2 (5 bases each). The germline gives CDR1 GTSNPN, CDR2 SVGIG (reference sequence). The ends were cut back, 4 bases at V and 5 bases at J, with 17 bases in the middle. This CDR3 has 14 amino acids. The CDR3 coding sequence is TGTGCCTGGAATCCCTTGGGGGTCGGCGAGACCCAGTACTTC. Its protein product is CAWNPLGVGETQYF.

This clone appeared many times. The genes are TRBV4-1 and TRBJ2-7, with unresolved D. V was shortened by 0 bases and J by 9 bases, with 12 bases between the two germline ends. The CDR3 covers 13 residues. CDR1 MGHRA and CDR2 YSYEKL come from the germline V gene. CDR3 loop: CASSQESGYRQYF. In DNA form, the CDR3 reads TGCGCCAGCAGCCAAGAATCGGGTTATAGGCAGTACTTC.

The chain recombines TRBV4-3 with TRBJ2-1; maybe TRBD2 (6 bases). Germline V CDR1 and CDR2: LGHNA, YSLEER. The CDR3 is 17 amino acids. Trimming took off 1 base at V and 4 bases at J, with 17 bases between the two ends. The CDR3 loop is CASSQGGGASLYNEQFF. CDR3 coding DNA: TGCGCCAGCAGCCAAGGAGGCGGGGCTAGTCTTTACAATGAGCAGTTCTTC.

This clone was observed a few times. The chain recombines TRBV4-3 with TRBJ1-6, with a tentative D call TRBD1 (5 bases). Germline values: CDR1 LGHNA, CDR2 YSLEER. V gave up 3 bases and J gave up 8 bases, with 8 bases separating them. This CDR3 region has 13 residues. In DNA form, the CDR3 reads TGCGCCAGCAGCCAGGTGACAGATTCACCCCTCCACTTT. Protein product: CASSQVTDSPLHF.

This clone showed up just a few times. This sample includes further DNA sequences coding for the same CDR3. V and J are TRBV18 and TRBJ2-7; no firm D call. V was pared by 3 bases and J by 3 bases, with 9 bases between. Germline loops: CDR1 KGHSH, CDR2 LQKENI. This CDR3 is 13 amino acids long. This chain's CDR3 is CASSPSLGYEQYF. The CDR3 bases are TGTGCCAGCTCACCGAGCTTGGGCTACGAGCAGTACTTC.

In its sample, this clone was seen a few times. V usage is TRBV19 and J usage is TRBJ2-7; weak D call: TRBD1 (6 bases). The length of the CDR3 is 14 residues. V was trimmed by 2 bases and J by 0 bases, leaving 8 bases between them. The germline V gene has CDR1 LNHDA and CDR2 SQIVND (reference sequence). The CDR3 loop reads CASSIQGPSYEQYF. In nucleotides, the CDR3 is TGTGCCAGTAGTATACAGGGGCCCTCCTACGAGCAGTACTTC.

This clone was seen a handful of times. This chain connects TRBV9 to TRBJ2-2; D not certain. V was cut by 0 bases and J by 1 base, with 10 bases left in between. From germline, CDR1 is SGDLS and CDR2 YYNGEE. The CDR3 has 16 amino acids. CDR3 DNA sequence: TGTGCCAGCAGCGTAGGTGGCCAAATGAACACCGGGGAGCTGTTTTTT. Encoded protein: CASSVGGQMNTGELFF.

Only a few counts were recorded for this clone. Within the sample, other DNA sequences also encode this same CDR3. This sequence joins TRBV7-2 and TRBJ2-3, with no clear D. Deletions cut 5 bases from V and 3 bases from J, with 15 bases between. The CDR3 consists of 15 residues. From germline, CDR1 is SGHTA and CDR2 FQGNSA. CDR3 amino acids: CASSGTSVGTDTQYF. CDR3 DNA sequence: TGTGCCAGCAGCGGTACTTCGGTAGGAACAGATACGCAGTATTTT.

V is TRBV6-5 and J is TRBJ1-1, with D possibly being TRBD1 (6 bases). The length of the CDR3 is 12 residues. V was clipped by 4 bases and J by 8 bases, with 11 bases between them. Germline CDR1 is MNHEY and CDR2 is SVGAGI. The chain's CDR3 is CASSSPGAEAFF. CDR3 sequence (DNA): TGTGCCAGCAGTTCTCCGGGGGCAGAAGCTTTCTTT.